This is a list of T cell receptor beta chains from one sample in a study of blood T cells in healthy people across ages. TCRdb fed the 5' RACE reads into MiXCR, producing one record per CDR3 protein. The data hold around 800,000 distinct CDR3 sequences, with under 80% observed a single time. Source material: blood. These receptors were obtained from a man aged 25-45 years in good health. Each CDR3 is given with its conserved first and last residue. A D gene is named only where the DNA matches it firmly. Only part of the rows carry a size: once, few, many, or a class if the clone is expanded.

j_call clone_size v_call d_call cdr3_nt cdr3_aa
TRBJ2-5 - TRBV7-8 TRBD1 TGTGCCAGCAGCTTAGCGACAGGGTTCCGAGAGACCCAGTACTTC CASSLATGFRETQYF
TRBJ1-2 - TRBV6-5 TRBD1 TGTGCCAGCAGTTACGCAATTAAACCGGGACAGGGGGCGAGGGGCTACACCTTC CASSYAIKPGQGARGYTF
TRBJ2-1 - TRBV7-2 TRBD2 TGTGCCAGCAGCTCCGCTAGCGGGGGTGTCGGCTCCTACAATGAGCAGTTCTTC CASSSASGGVGSYNEQFF
TRBJ1-1 - TRBV6-4 TRBD1 TGTGCCAGCAGCCCTTCCTTTGGACAGGGTAACACTGAAGCTTTCTTT CASSPSFGQGNTEAFF
TRBJ1-5 - TRBV7-2 - TGTGCCAGCAGCCTAGTAACATCCGATAGCAATCAGCCCCAGCATTTT CASSLVTSDSNQPQHF
TRBJ2-7 - TRBV5-5 TRBD1 TGTGCCAGCAGCTTGGCCCCGAGAGGGGGCGAGTACGAGCAGTACTTC CASSLAPRGGEYEQYF
TRBJ2-2 - TRBV11-3 - TGTGCCAGCAGCTCCAGGGGACCCGGGGAGCTGTTTTTT CASSSRGPGELFF
TRBJ2-5 - TRBV28 - TGTGCCAGCAGCCCAGGGCGGGGCAGAAAAGAGACCCAGTACTTC CASSPGRGRKETQYF
TRBJ2-1 once TRBV10-3 TRBD2 TGTGCCATCACTGCTACGCGGGGGAACAATGAGCAGTTCTTC CAITATRGNNEQFF
TRBJ2-7 - TRBV30 - TGTGCCTGGAGTCTGGGATTCGAGCAGTACTTC CAWSLGFEQYF
TRBJ2-7 few TRBV7-8 - TGTGCCAGCAGCTTAGCGGGCAGGAGGGAGCAGTACTTC CASSLAGRREQYF
TRBJ1-1 - TRBV28 TRBD1 TGTGCCAGCAGTTCCCAGGGGGAGACTGAAGCTTTCTTT CASSSQGETEAFF
TRBJ1-2 few TRBV4-3 - TGCGCCAGCAGCCAAGATCAGGGATATGGCTACACCTTC CASSQDQGYGYTF
TRBJ2-7 few TRBV4-3 - TGCGCCAGCAGCCAAAGTCCACAGGGTGGCGAGCAGTACTTC CASSQSPQGGEQYF
TRBJ1-6 - TRBV20-1 TRBD1 TGCAGTGCTAAAGACAGGGCCTATTCACCCCTCCACTTT CSAKDRAYSPLHF
TRBJ2-7 - TRBV6-5 - TGTGCCAGCAAGATTTCAGGGGAGTCCTCCTACGAGCAGTACTTC CASKISGESSYEQYF
TRBJ1-2 - TRBV7-9 - TGTGCCAGCAGCTTAACCTGGGGTAGAGACTATGGCTACACCTTC CASSLTWGRDYGYTF
TRBJ2-3 few TRBV12-5 TRBD1 TGTGCTAGTGCCCGGGACAGGAGCACAGATACGCAGTATTTT CASARDRSTDTQYF
TRBJ2-7 few TRBV28 TRBD1 TGTGCCAGCAGGGAACAGGGGACCTACAATGAGCAGTACTTC CASREQGTYNEQYF
TRBJ2-3 - TRBV29-1 TRBD2 TGCAGCGAGCGGGGGGCGTCGGATACGCAGTATTTT CSERGASDTQYF
TRBJ2-2 - TRBV24-1 - TGTGCCACCAGTGATTTGACAGGGAACACCGGGGAGCTGTTTTTT CATSDLTGNTGELFF
TRBJ2-1 many TRBV20-1 TRBD2 TGCAGTGCAAAGATGGCGGGGGGGTACAATGAGCAGTTCTTC CSAKMAGGYNEQFF
TRBJ2-7 - TRBV2 - TGTGCCAGCAGCTTAGGACCTGTGGTCTACGAGCAGTACTTC CASSLGPVVYEQYF
TRBJ2-7 - TRBV9 TRBD1 TGTGCCAGCAGCGGCCAGGGGGTGAGCTCCTACGAGCAGTACTTC CASSGQGVSSYEQYF
TRBJ1-1 few TRBV25-1 - TGTGCCAGCAGCCCTCAGGGACCCACTGAAGCTTTCTTT CASSPQGPTEAFF
TRBJ2-1 - TRBV4-3 - TGCGCCAGCAGCCAAGAGGAAGCCGGTGCTACCCAGTATGAGCAGTTCTTC CASSQEEAGATQYEQFF
TRBJ1-2 - TRBV7-2 - TGTGCCAGCAGGGAATCCGGGCCGAACTATGGCTACACCTTC CASRESGPNYGYTF
TRBJ2-5 few TRBV30 TRBD1 TGTGCCTGCCATCTCCCGGGACAGCGGTACTTC CACHLPGQRYF
TRBJ2-2 - TRBV5-1 - TGCGCCAGCAGCCCGGACCGGGCCGGGGAGCTGTTTTTT CASSPDRAGELFF
TRBJ2-7 - TRBV20-1 - TGCAGTGCTACAACAGGGTCCTCCTACGAGCAGTACTTC CSATTGSSYEQYF
TRBJ2-7 - TRBV12-3/TRBV12-4 - TGTGCCAGCAGTATCTCGAGGGTCCTCTACGAGCAGTACTTC CASSISRVLYEQYF
TRBJ2-1 few TRBV5-5 - TGTGCCAGCAGCTTGGATGTCTCCTACAATGAGCAGTTCTTC CASSLDVSYNEQFF
TRBJ2-7 few TRBV27 - TGTGCCAGCTGGGGAATTAGCTCCTACGAGCAGTACTTC CASWGISSYEQYF
TRBJ1-5 - TRBV7-2 - TGTGCCAGCAGCTCCACCGGGCAGCCCCAGCATTTT CASSSTGQPQHF
TRBJ1-4 - TRBV20-1 TRBD1 TGCAGTGCTGGAGATGGACAGGGGAATGAAAAACTGTTTTTT CSAGDGQGNEKLFF
TRBJ2-5 - TRBV20-1 - TGCAGTGCCTTAGACCCGGTTTCGGAGACCCAGTACTTC CSALDPVSETQYF
TRBJ2-3 few TRBV4-3 - TGCGCCAGCAGCGATGTTCGATCCTCCCCTCCAGATACGCAGTATTTT CASSDVRSSPPDTQYF
TRBJ1-6 - TRBV20-1 - TGCAGTGCTAGACGAATCTCCAATTCACCCCTCCACTTT CSARRISNSPLHF
TRBJ2-3 - TRBV28 - TGTGCCAGCAGTCCAGCGGTTGGTACGCAGTATTTT CASSPAVGTQYF
TRBJ2-7 - TRBV28 - TGTGCCAGCAGTTTAGAACCGGGCTTGTACGAGCAGTACTTC CASSLEPGLYEQYF
TRBJ2-7 few TRBV7-9 - TGTGCCAGCAGTCCGACAGCTCAATCAGCCTACGAGCAGTACTTC CASSPTAQSAYEQYF
TRBJ2-6 once TRBV6-5 - TGTGCCAGCAGTTACCCCAGAAGGGGCACTGGGGCCAACGTCCTGACTTTC CASSYPRRGTGANVLTF
TRBJ2-3 - TRBV15 TRBD2 TGTGCCGCCAGCAGAGATCGGGCGGCGGGGGGCGTAGATACGCAGTATTTT CAASRDRAAGGVDTQYF